These 2 T cell receptor beta chains were all obtained from the same sample, sequenced in a study of early T cells in non-severe SARS-CoV-2 infection (dated by TCRdb to the early 2020s). To prepare the library, 5' RACE was applied. Sequencing was performed on a NextSeq 500. The public reads were reprocessed in TCRdb via fastp at Q25 and MiXCR, keeping in-frame beta chains. Entries are consolidated by CDR3 protein sequence, retaining the most common genes and DNA. The sample records roughly 50,000 distinct CDR3 sequences, roughly 8.2% of which are singletons. The biggest ten clones account for around 4.4% of the sample. Sequenced input: whole blood. The receptors here all came from an adult who was a healthcare worker with PCR-confirmed SARS-CoV-2 infection or an uninfected control (not recorded which).

The rearrangement links TRBV30 to TRBJ1-3; 9 nucleotides match TRBD1. The CDR3 has 15 amino acids. With V trimmed by 2 bases and J by 3 bases, 5 bases remained unmatched. Germline V gene data show CDR1 as GTSNPN and CDR2 as SVGIG (reference sequence). DNA of the CDR3: TGTGCCTGGAGTAAACAGGGGGCTATTGGAAACACCATATATTTT. Translating gives CAWSKQGAIGNTIYF.

The chain couples TRBV18 to TRBJ2-5, with D uncertain. CDR1 and CDR2 from the germline V gene are KGHSH and LQKENI. This CDR3 has 13 amino acids. Trimming took off 1 base at V and 5 bases at J, with 8 bases between the two ends. This CDR3 is CASSPQSRETQYF. The DNA of the CDR3 is TGTGCCAGCTCACCACAGAGTCGGGAGACCCAGTACTTC.